A selection of T cell receptor beta chains follows, all from one sample in a study of T cell responses to AZD1222 COVID-19 vaccine. This table comes from immunoSEQ multiplex PCR, and its TCRdb copy is limited to in-frame clones, with some not included. The sample shows about 160,000 clones, about 92% of them seen only once. The sample consisted of peripheral blood, taken on day 0 of AZD1222 vaccination. Receptor source: an adult in good health. Each CDR3 is given with its conserved first and last residue. Each record gives: clone size, V gene, D gene, J gene, CDR3 DNA, CDR3 protein. D genes are given only for firm matches. Size values are once, few and many counts, or a class for expanded clones, and some rows have none.

NA	TRBV5-1	TRBD1	TRBJ1-1	TGCGCCAGCAGCCCGTTACAGGGGAGGGGGTCCGAAGCTTTCTTT	CASSPLQGRGSEAFF
NA	TRBV11-3	NA	TRBJ2-7	TGTGCCAGTAAAGCGGGCGTAGGGAACTACGAGCAGTACTTC	CASKAGVGNYEQYF
NA	TRBV6-6	NA	TRBJ1-3	TGTGCCAGCAGTCCCCGGGCGTCTCCTGGAAACACCATATATTTT	CASSPRASPGNTIYF
NA	TRBV3-1/TRBV3-2	NA	TRBJ1-4	TGTGCCAGCAGCCAAGATCCGGTCGGGGGGGACGAAAAACTGTTTTTT	CASSQDPVGGDEKLFF
NA	TRBV2	NA	TRBJ2-2	TGTGCCAGCAGTGAGACCGGGTACACCGGGGAGCTGTTTTTT	CASSETGYTGELFF
NA	TRBV7-2	NA	TRBJ2-5	TGTGCCAGCAGCTATAACCTCGGGGAGACCCAGTACTTC	CASSYNLGETQYF
NA	TRBV30	TRBD1	TRBJ1-4	TGTGCCTGGAGTGCGCTAGGGAACAGGGGACCTACCACTAATGAAAAACTGTTTTTT	CAWSALGNRGPTTNEKLFF
NA	TRBV29-1	NA	TRBJ1-2	TGCAGCGTTAGTCGCAACAGGGACTATGGCTACACCTTC	CSVSRNRDYGYTF
NA	TRBV4-3	TRBD2	TRBJ2-1	TGCGCCAGCAGTCACATAGCGGGGGGGCCGGGTGAGCAGTTCTTC	CASSHIAGGPGEQFF
NA	TRBV9	NA	TRBJ1-1	TGTGCCAGCACCCCTAGAGGCTCCTTGAACACTGAAGCTTTCTTT	CASTPRGSLNTEAFF
NA	TRBV29-1	NA	TRBJ2-7	TGCAGCGTAGCGAACTTCTACGAGCAGTACTTC	CSVANFYEQYF
NA	TRBV30	NA	TRBJ1-2	TGTGCCTGGACCTTGGCAACTGGCTACACCTTC	CAWTLATGYTF
NA	TRBV4-1	NA	TRBJ1-2	TGCGCCAGCAGCCAAGAGGTCCAGGAAACTATTTATGGCTACACCTTC	CASSQEVQETIYGYTF
NA	TRBV4-3	NA	TRBJ2-1	TGCGCCAGCAGCCAAGAGGTCCCGAGCTCCTACAATGAGCAGTTCTTC	CASSQEVPSSYNEQFF
NA	TRBV2	TRBD1	TRBJ1-1	TGTGCCAGCAGTCGGACAGGCTCCCGGAACACTGAAGCTTTCTTT	CASSRTGSRNTEAFF
NA	TRBV5-1	NA	TRBJ2-6	TGCGCCAGCAGCTTCTTTAACCCTGAGGCCAACGTCCTGACTTTC	CASSFFNPEANVLTF
NA	TRBV18	NA	TRBJ1-1	TGTGCCAGCTCATGGGCTGGGGTAATGAACACTGAAGCTTTCTTT	CASSWAGVMNTEAFF
NA	TRBV19	NA	TRBJ1-5	TGTGCCAGTAGTATGGGGATTATGCATCAGCCCCAGCATTTT	CASSMGIMHQPQHF
NA	TRBV10-1	NA	TRBJ1-2	TGCGCCAGCAGTGAGGGGGGTGGGCAGGGGTACTGCTATGGCTACACCTTC	CASSEGGGQGYCYGYTF
once	TRBV19	NA	TRBJ1-1	TGTGCCAGTACCCGATACGCTGAAGCTTTCTTT	CASTRYAEAFF
NA	TRBV7-9	TRBD2	TRBJ2-2	TGTGCCAGCAGCTTATGGGGACTAGATGCCGGGGAGCTGTTTTTT	CASSLWGLDAGELFF
NA	TRBV15	NA	TRBJ1-5	TGTGCCACCAGCAGAGCAGAAAGCAATCAGCCCCAGCATTTT	CATSRAESNQPQHF
NA	TRBV19	TRBD1	TRBJ1-2	TGTGCCAGTAGCAGACAGGGGAATGGCTACACCTTC	CASSRQGNGYTF
NA	TRBV15	NA	TRBJ2-7	TGTGCCACCAGCAGACGGACGGCCGACTCCTACGAGCAGTACTTC	CATSRRTADSYEQYF
NA	TRBV12-3/TRBV12-4	NA	TRBJ1-4	TGTGCCAGCAGCCTGTCGGGGTCTGAAAAACTGTTTTTT	CASSLSGSEKLFF
NA	TRBV6-2/TRBV6-3	NA	TRBJ2-2	TGTGCCAGCAGTTCTTACACCGGGGAGCTGTTTTTT	CASSSYTGELFF